Each of the 32 T cell receptor beta chains below was sequenced from the same sample in a study of CD8 T cells in Susac syndrome. RNA totalling roughly 0.45 to 1 ug underwent reverse transcription with random hexamers. TCRdb reanalysed the immunoSEQ multiplex PCR reads using MiXCR and keeps one entry per CDR3 protein. The sample consists of 120,000 to 150,000 distinct CDR3 sequences, 95% of them appearing once. Input material: CD4+ T cells from PBMCs. These receptors were taken from a human donor with Susac syndrome.

This chain uses TRBV20-1 with TRBJ2-2; D possibly corresponds to TRBD1 (6 bases). CDR3 length: 17 residues. CDR1 DFQATT and CDR2 SNEGSKA come from the germline V gene (reference sequence). Trimming left V 1 base short and J 1 base short, with 16 bases between. CDR3 sequence: CSARASTVTGNTGELFF. CDR3 bases: TGCAGTGCTAGAGCGTCTACCGTGACAGGGAACACCGGGGAGCTGTTTTTT.

V is TRBV11-2 and J is TRBJ1-1; D unclear. The germline CDR1 and CDR2 sequences are SGHAT and FQNNGV. V lost 5 bases to trimming and J lost 7 bases, with 5 bases between them. CDR3 length equals 10 residues. In nucleotides, the CDR3 is TGTGCCAGCAGCCGGGATGAAGCTTTCTTT. As protein: CASSRDEAFF.

This sequence joins TRBV18 and TRBJ1-1; weak D call: TRBD1 (5 bases). Germline CDR1 reads KGHSH; CDR2 reads LQKENI. The CDR3 runs to 12 residues. The V end lost 4 bases, the J end lost 8 bases, and 11 bases lay between the germline ends. CDR3 bases: TGTGCCAGCTCACTCCCGAACAGGGAAGCTTTCTTT. Translated: CASSLPNREAFF.

CDR3 loop: CSAGDGSNYGYTF. The CDR3 nucleotides read TGCAGTGCTGGGGACGGCTCTAACTATGGCTACACCTTC. The chain employs TRBV20-1 and TRBJ1-2; D is possibly TRBD1 (5 bases). Trimming stripped 5 bases from V and 0 bases from J, with 10 bases between. Germline V lookup: CDR1 DFQATT, CDR2 SNEGSKA (reference sequence). The CDR3 has 13 amino acids.

V and J are TRBV14 and TRBJ1-2; D remains ambiguous. CDR3 length: 14 residues. V lost 0 bases, J lost 4 bases, and 9 bases lay in between. CDR1 and CDR2 from the germline V gene are SGHDN and FVKESK. CDR3 region: CASSQEAQSYGYTF. CDR3 nucleotides: TGTGCCAGCAGCCAAGAAGCCCAGAGCTATGGCTACACCTTC.

CDR3 amino acids: CASSQAQTSGSYEQYF. CDR3 DNA: TGTGCCAGCAGCCAAGCTCAGACTAGCGGATCCTACGAGCAGTACTTC. The chain carries TRBV4-2 and TRBJ2-7, with 9 nucleotides matching TRBD2. CDR1 and CDR2 from the germline V gene are LGHNA and YNFKEQ. V lost 1 base, J lost 1 base, and 5 bases stayed unmatched. The CDR3 is 16 amino acids.

The chain is built from TRBV29-1 and TRBJ1-2; a possible D gene is TRBD1 (6 bases). This CDR3 comprises 12 residues. Germline V lookup: CDR1 SQVTM, CDR2 ANQGSEA. The CDR3 DNA follows: TGCAGTGGGGGGATCAGGGGCTATGGCTACACCTTC. Protein: CSGGIRGYGYTF.

This chain uses TRBV5-4 with TRBJ1-1; no firm D call. Germline assignment: CDR1 SGHNT and CDR2 YYREEE (reference sequence). This CDR3 has 13 amino acids. Between the trimmed V and J ends, which lost 4 bases and 1 base, there was a span of 8 bases. The CDR3 spells CASSTPGNTEAFF. CDR3 DNA sequence: TGTGCCAGCAGCACACCAGGGAACACTGAAGCTTTCTTT.

The J gene is TRBJ2-2, the V gene TRBV12-3 or TRBV12-4; TRBD1 aligns across 10 bases. The CDR3 is 16 amino acids. V lost 4 bases to trimming and J lost 0 bases; unmatched junction nucleotides: 2. The CDR3 DNA sequence: TGTGCCAGCAGTTCCGGGACAGGGGCGAACACCGGGGAGCTGTTTTTT. Protein: CASSSGTGANTGELFF.

The J gene is TRBJ2-5, the V gene TRBV14; D perhaps matches TRBD1 (6 bases). The CDR3 consists of 14 residues. The V gene lost 1 base and the J gene lost 7 bases, with 13 bases spanning the gap. Germline values: CDR1 SGHDN, CDR2 FVKESK. DNA of the CDR3: TGTGCCAGCAGCCAAGTCACAGGGAATAGGACCCAGTACTTC. It is translated as CASSQVTGNRTQYF.

The chain couples TRBV5-1 to TRBJ2-7, with TRBD2 as a possible D gene (6 bases). The CDR3 sequence is 15 residues long. The V end lost 3 bases, the J end lost 0 bases, and 13 bases lay between the germline ends. Per germline, CDR1 SGHRS and CDR2 YFSETQ. The CDR3 protein is CASSYVGDSSYEQYF. CDR3 bases: TGCGCCAGCAGCTACGTCGGGGACTCCTCCTACGAGCAGTACTTC.

This chain connects TRBV14 to TRBJ2-1, with D uncertain. CDR3 length equals 16 residues. CDR1 is SGHDN and CDR2 is FVKESK in the germline V gene. The ends were cut back, 0 bases at V and 4 bases at J, with 13 bases in the middle. In DNA, the CDR3 is TGTGCCAGCAGCCAAGACCACCACTTAGCTTACAATGAGCAGTTCTTC. Translated: CASSQDHHLAYNEQFF. The full variable domain, with the rest looked up from reference TRBV14 and TRBJ2-1, is EAGVTQFPSHSVIEKGQTVTLRCDPISGHDNLYWYRRVMGKEIKFLLHFVKESKQDESGMPNNRFLAERTGGTYSTLKVQPAELEDSGVYFCASSQDHHLAYNEQFFGPGTRLTVL.

J is TRBJ1-5 and V is TRBV20-1; D call uncertain. Germline assignment: CDR1 DFQATT and CDR2 SNEGSKA (reference sequence). The germline V and J ends were trimmed by 4 bases and 0 bases, with 10 bases remaining between them. The CDR3 is 14 residues long. CDR3 in amino acids: CSAIDTYSNQPQHF. The CDR3 nucleotides are TGCAGTGCTATAGACACGTATAGCAATCAGCCCCAGCATTTT.

The chain carries TRBV7-2 and TRBJ2-5, with 9 bases that match TRBD2. This CDR3 contains 15 residues. The V segment lost 7 bases and the J segment 7 bases; nucleotides outside the gene matches: 13. Germline-derived CDR1 and CDR2 are SGHTA and FQGNSA. The CDR3 DNA sequence: TGTGCCAGCACCTCAGGACTAGCGCATTTGGGGACCCAGTACTTC. This codes for CASTSGLAHLGTQYF.

The chain uses TRBV4-1 and TRBJ2-2, with TRBD1 matching 7 bases. CDR3 length: 15 residues. CDR1 is MGHRA and CDR2 is YSYEKL in the germline V gene. With 5 bases clipped from V and 5 bases from J, the junction kept 8 bases outside the gene matches. CDR3 protein: CASSTRRGLTGELFF. The CDR3 nucleotides read TGCGCCAGCAGCACGCGAAGGGGGCTAACCGGGGAGCTGTTTTTT.

This rearrangement joins TRBV28 to TRBJ2-7, with D tentatively TRBD2 (6 bases). The ends were cut back, 3 bases at V and 3 bases at J, with 21 bases in the middle. The length of the CDR3 is 17 residues. Germline loops: CDR1 MDHEN, CDR2 SYDVKM. In DNA, the CDR3 is TGTGCCAGCAGTTTTGTAAGGGTTGGGACTCCGCACTACGAGCAGTACTTC. Protein sequence: CASSFVRVGTPHYEQYF.

The V and J genes are TRBV7-9 and TRBJ2-7; TRBD2 agrees at 14 bases. The CDR3 is made up of 16 amino acids. CDR1 and CDR2 (germline): SEHNR, FQNEAQ (reference sequence). V dropped 7 bases and J dropped 2; count of bases not matched to a gene: 7. The CDR3, as DNA: TGTGCCAGCACCGGGACTAGCGGGAGTGGGACCTACGAGCAGTACTTC. Encoded protein: CASTGTSGSGTYEQYF.

The chain combines TRBV6-5 with TRBJ1-1; tentatively, D is TRBD1 (6 bases). The CDR3 runs to 14 residues. The V gene lost 7 bases and the J gene lost 5 bases, with 17 bases spanning the gap. Germline CDR1 MNHEY, CDR2 SVGAGI. The CDR3 here is CASTPTGRETEAFF. Written as DNA, the CDR3 is TGTGCCAGCACTCCCACAGGGAGAGAAACTGAAGCTTTCTTT.

This clonotype showed up just a few times. The V and J genes are TRBV5-1 and TRBJ2-1, with D maybe TRBD1 (6 bases). The CDR3 runs 11 residues. Trimming removed 3 bases from V and 10 bases from J, with 8 bases in between. In germline, CDR1 is SGHRS, CDR2 YFSETQ. This CDR3 is CASSSGTEQFF. CDR3 DNA: TGCGCCAGCAGCTCCGGGACAGAGCAGTTCTTC.

The chain joins TRBV5-1 to TRBJ2-3; D not resolved. This CDR3 is built from 15 residues. Trimming removed 0 bases at V and 2 bases at J, with 10 bases between. In germline, CDR1 is SGHRS, CDR2 YFSETQ. The CDR3: CASSLEGSLTDTQYF. CDR3 DNA sequence: TGCGCCAGCAGCTTGGAGGGCAGCCTCACAGATACGCAGTATTTT.

CDR3 nucleotide sequence: TGTGCCAGCAGCTTAGAAAGGGACAGGGGATTGGTCACCTTC. As protein: CASSLERDRGLVTF. The V gene is TRBV7-9, the J gene TRBJ1-2; TRBD1 matches 10 bases. Looked up from germline, CDR1 is SEHNR and CDR2 is FQNEAQ (reference sequence). The CDR3 is 14 amino acids. The junction had 9 bases not matched to a gene; V was cut back by 1 base and J by 13 bases.

This chain joins TRBV20-1 and TRBJ2-1, with TRBD2 matching 9 bases. CDR3 length: 12 residues. Germline loops: CDR1 DFQATT, CDR2 SNEGSKA (reference sequence). The V segment lost 7 bases and the J segment 9 bases; nucleotides outside the gene matches: 7. This chain's CDR3 is CSGGRAIGEQFF. Here the CDR3 DNA reads TGCAGTGGCGGGAGGGCCATAGGTGAGCAGTTCTTC.

The V and J genes are TRBV15 and TRBJ2-7; D not resolved. V lost 5 bases and J 2 bases, leaving 13 bases between the germline ends. This CDR3 spans 14 amino acids. In germline, CDR1 is LNHNV, CDR2 YYDKDF (reference sequence). The CDR3 loop is CATSPRRETYEQYF. CDR3 sequence (DNA): TGTGCCACCAGCCCCCGACGCGAGACCTACGAGCAGTACTTC. Based on the CDR3 plus reference TRBV15 and TRBJ2-7, the full variable domain is DAMVIQNPRYQVTQFGKPVTLSCSQTLNHNVMYWYQQKSSQAPKLLFHYYDKDFNNEADTPDNFQSRRPNTSFCFLDIRSPGLGDTAMYLCATSPRRETYEQYFGPGTRLTVT.

This clonotype was seen once. V gene TRBV3-1 combines with J gene TRBJ2-3; TRBD2 matches at 7 bases. CDR1 is LGHDT, CDR2 YNNKEL, per germline (reference sequence). This CDR3 comprises 13 residues. J was trimmed by 12 bases and V by 0 bases; bases with no gene match: 6. Written as DNA, the CDR3 is TGTGCCAGCAGCCAAGATGTTAGCGGGCCTCAGTATTTT. Protein product: CASSQDVSGPQYF.

V and J are TRBV29-1 and TRBJ2-3; D gene uncertain. CDR1 is SQVTM and CDR2 is ANQGSEA in the germline V gene. The V end was cut by 7 bases, the J end by 4 bases, with 12 bases between. The CDR3 spans 12 residues. The CDR3 region is CSGIGFADTQYF. Written as DNA, the CDR3 is TGCAGCGGGATAGGGTTCGCAGATACGCAGTATTTT.

V usage is TRBV29-1 and J usage is TRBJ2-7; 7 nucleotides align to TRBD2. Germline V lookup: CDR1 SQVTM, CDR2 ANQGSEA. There are 14 residues in the CDR3. Trimming cost V 7 bases and J 0 bases; bases outside gene matches: 9. CDR3 residues: CSAQTSRSSYEQYF. The CDR3 DNA reads as TGCAGCGCCCAGACTAGCCGTTCCTCCTACGAGCAGTACTTC.

The chain recombines TRBV5-1 with TRBJ1-6; D is possibly TRBD1 (6 bases). Germline-derived CDR1 and CDR2 are SGHRS and YFSETQ. The V end lost 1 base, the J end lost 6 bases, and 8 bases lay between the germline ends. This CDR3 spans 14 amino acids. This chain's CDR3 is CASSLQQGNSPLHF. CDR3 nucleotide sequence: TGCGCCAGCAGCTTGCAACAGGGTAATTCACCCCTCCACTTT.

The rearrangement uses TRBV6-2 or TRBV6-3 and TRBJ2-6; the match to TRBD1 covers 7 bases. Germline lookup yields CDR1 MNHEY and CDR2 SVGEGT. Trimming cost V 6 bases and J 2 bases; bases outside gene matches: 4. The CDR3 runs to 15 residues. CDR3 amino acids: CASRTTGAGANVLTF. The CDR3 region has the DNA TGTGCCAGCAGAACTACAGGGGCTGGGGCCAACGTCCTGACTTTC.

This chain uses TRBV6-7 with TRBJ2-7, with TRBD2 identical over 9 bases. TRBV6-7 counts as an open reading frame of uncertain function. The CDR3 loop spans 13 amino acids. The V and J ends lost 11 bases and 4 bases, in that order; junction bases with no gene match: 9. CDR3 sequence (DNA): TGTGCCGGACCGGGACTAGCTTTATACGAGCAGTACTTC. This codes for CAGPGLALYEQYF.

This clonotype was observed once. V and J are TRBV19 and TRBJ1-2, with 9 bases that match TRBD1. There are 14 residues in the CDR3. The germline CDR1 and CDR2 sequences are LNHDA and SQIVND (reference sequence). Germline trimming cut 7 bases from V and 8 bases from J; bases unmatched to any gene: 11. The CDR3 sequence is CASTKTLTGGGYTF. DNA of the CDR3: TGTGCCAGTACCAAGACCCTGACAGGGGGAGGCTACACCTTC.

The chain joins TRBV29-1 to TRBJ2-2; 10 bases are a match to TRBD2. Trimming at V came to 6 bases and at J to 7 bases, leaving 14 bases not matched to a gene. The CDR3 sequence is 16 residues long. Germline V gene lookup returns CDR1 SQVTM and CDR2 ANQGSEA. In nucleotides, the CDR3 is TGCAGCGTACGCACAGCTAGCGGGGGCGGTGGCGGGGAGCTGTTTTTT. It specifies CSVRTASGGGGGELFF.

This clonotype has just one count. The rearrangement uses TRBV6-1 and TRBJ2-7; tentatively, D is TRBD2 (5 bases). Germline V CDR1 and CDR2: MNHNS, SASEGT. Trimming shortened V by 8 bases and J by 1 base, and 18 bases separated the two germline ends. The CDR3 runs 15 residues. This CDR3 reads CASHTRAEASYEQYF. CDR3 bases: TGTGCCAGCCACACCAGAGCGGAGGCTTCCTACGAGCAGTACTTC.